These 13 T cell receptor beta chains originate from one sample sequenced in a study of STAT3 mutations in large granular lymphocyte leukemia. The study's findings and limits: Every T-cell large granular lymphocyte leukemia patient had at least one immunodominant TCR beta clonotype.

These receptors have no known antigen. Only in-frame clones appear in the TCRdb table, and some are missing; sequencing was by immunoSEQ multiplex PCR. The sample comprises tens of thousands of clones, more than 60% of which are singletons, and approximately 31% rests with the top ten. Sequences were obtained from peripheral blood mononuclear cells. These receptors all come from a woman aged 45 to 65 with T-cell large granular lymphocyte leukemia. Some clones in this sample may be carry-over from other donors' samples.

The table lists this clone with a few counts. CDR3 in DNA: TGCGCCAGCAGCCAACTTGGAGGGCCTAACACCGGGGAGCTGTTTTTT. Residues: CASSQLGGPNTGELFF. The gene calls are TRBV4-1 and TRBJ2-2; a possible D gene is TRBD2 (6 bases). V was pared by 2 bases and J by 2 bases, with 12 bases between. Germline values: CDR1 MGHRA, CDR2 YSYEKL. This CDR3 is 16 amino acids long.

The chain combines TRBV4-1 with TRBJ1-5; D is unclear. Germline CDR1 and CDR2: MGHRA and YSYEKL. The CDR3 extends over 14 amino acids. The V gene lost 0 bases and the J gene lost 10 bases, with 13 bases spanning the gap. CDR3 DNA sequence: TGCGCCAGCAGCCAAGAGGTAAGGGAGAGACCCCAGCATTTT. It specifies CASSQEVRERPQHF.

The chain links TRBV7-9 to TRBJ2-1; the D gene is possibly TRBD2 (6 bases). CDR3 length equals 16 residues. Germline V lookup: CDR1 SEHNR, CDR2 FQNEAQ (reference sequence). V was trimmed by 5 bases and J by 0 bases, leaving 14 bases between them. CDR3 region: CASSTPDGSSYNEQFF. The DNA for the CDR3 is TGTGCCAGCAGCACCCCCGACGGGAGCTCCTACAATGAGCAGTTCTTC.

The CDR3 loop is CASSLGAETLKNIQYF. CDR3 nucleotide sequence: TGTGCCAGCAGCTTAGGGGCAGAGACCCTCAAAAACATTCAGTACTTC. V usage is TRBV7-9 and J usage is TRBJ2-4; D is unclear. This CDR3 is built from 16 residues. CDR1 SEHNR and CDR2 FQNEAQ come from the germline V gene (reference sequence). V was pared by 1 base and J by 3 bases, with 13 bases between.

The J gene is TRBJ1-5, the V gene TRBV27; perhaps TRBD1 as D (6 bases). With 3 bases removed from V and 4 bases from J, the gap between germline ends came to 7 bases. Germline V gene data show CDR1 as MNHEY and CDR2 as SMNVEV (reference sequence). The CDR3 has 13 residues. CDR3 sequence (DNA): TGTGCCAGCAGTTTGAGGGGGAATCAGCCCCAGCATTTT. Translated: CASSLRGNQPQHF.

This clone was counted once. The chain joins TRBV7-9 to TRBJ1-1; possible D gene TRBD1, 6 bases. The CDR3 contains 14 residues. V shed 3 bases and J shed 8 bases, with 16 bases lying between them. Germline CDR1 reads SEHNR; CDR2 reads FQNEAQ (reference sequence). CDR3 sequence (DNA): TGTGCCAGCAGCTTCAGTAACAGGGAAGGGGAAGCTTTCTTT. Translation: CASSFSNREGEAFF.

The chain has TRBV5-1 and TRBJ2-1; D could derive from TRBD1 or TRBD2 (5 bases each). The CDR3 runs to 13 residues. CDR1 is SGHRS and CDR2 is YFSETQ in the germline V gene. V gave up 4 bases and J gave up 4 bases, with 9 bases separating them. CDR3 protein: CASSRDGYNEQFF. CDR3 sequence (DNA): TGCGCCAGCAGCCGGGACGGATACAATGAGCAGTTCTTC.

The chain combines TRBV18 with TRBJ2-7; tentatively, D is TRBD1 (6 bases). The CDR3 covers 12 residues. CDR1 and CDR2 from the germline V gene are KGHSH and LQKENI. The V end was cut by 3 bases, the J end by 5 bases, with 8 bases between. This chain's CDR3 is CASSPGTNEQYF. In DNA, the CDR3 is TGTGCCAGCTCACCCGGGACAAACGAGCAGTACTTC.

The chain is built from TRBV29-1 and TRBJ2-1; the D gene is possibly TRBD2 (6 bases). V was trimmed by 3 bases and J by 6 bases, leaving 15 bases between them. Germline V lookup: CDR1 SQVTM, CDR2 ANQGSEA. The length of the CDR3 is 14 residues. In nucleotides, the CDR3 is TGCAGCGTTGACGACCCGGGACTTGCCAATGAGCAGTTCTTC. This codes for CSVDDPGLANEQFF.

The gene calls are TRBV19 and TRBJ2-2; D uncertain. The CDR3 consists of 13 residues. The V gene's germline CDR1 is LNHDA and CDR2 SQIVND (reference sequence). V dropped 6 bases and J dropped 2 bases, with 7 bases sitting between them. As DNA, the CDR3 is TGTGCCAGTAGGCCGGTAAACACCGGGGAGCTGTTTTTT. Protein: CASRPVNTGELFF.

This sequence joins TRBV7-9 and TRBJ2-3; 10 nucleotides match TRBD2. CDR3 length equals 17 residues. Trimming took 5 bases from V and 11 from J; bases not matched to a gene: 19. Germline loops: CDR1 SEHNR, CDR2 FQNEAQ (reference sequence). CDR3 residues: CASSPLTSGRAVSRQYF. CDR3 coding DNA: TGTGCCAGCAGCCCACTGACCAGCGGGAGGGCCGTATCTCGGCAGTATTTT.

The chain joins TRBV15 to TRBJ1-2; no definite D call. CDR1 and CDR2 from the germline V gene are LNHNV and YYDKDF (reference sequence). CDR3 size: 13 residues. V dropped 1 base and J dropped 3 bases, with 6 bases sitting between them. The CDR3 region is CATSRGRDYGYTF. DNA for the CDR3: TGTGCCACCAGCAGAGGGCGGGACTATGGCTACACCTTC.

The gene calls are TRBV19 and TRBJ1-1; 12 bases line up with TRBD1. Germline assignment: CDR1 LNHDA and CDR2 SQIVND (reference sequence). CDR3 size: 13 residues. V shed 6 bases, J shed 8 bases, and the junction held 4 bases outside the gene matches. The DNA of the CDR3 is TGTGCCAGTAGCCCCGGGACAGGGGGCGAAGCTTTCTTT. This sequence encodes CASSPGTGGEAFF.